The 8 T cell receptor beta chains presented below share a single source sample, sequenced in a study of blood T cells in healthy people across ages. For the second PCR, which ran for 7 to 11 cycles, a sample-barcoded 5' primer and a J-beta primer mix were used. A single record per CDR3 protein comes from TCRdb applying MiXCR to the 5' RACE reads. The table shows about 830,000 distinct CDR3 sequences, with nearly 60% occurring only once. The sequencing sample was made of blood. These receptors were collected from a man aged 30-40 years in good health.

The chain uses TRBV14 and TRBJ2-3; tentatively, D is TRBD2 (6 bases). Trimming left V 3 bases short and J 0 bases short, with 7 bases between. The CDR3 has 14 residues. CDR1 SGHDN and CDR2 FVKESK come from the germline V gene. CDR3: CASSQEGSTDTQYF. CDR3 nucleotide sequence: TGTGCCAGCAGCCAGGAGGGGAGCACAGATACGCAGTATTTT.

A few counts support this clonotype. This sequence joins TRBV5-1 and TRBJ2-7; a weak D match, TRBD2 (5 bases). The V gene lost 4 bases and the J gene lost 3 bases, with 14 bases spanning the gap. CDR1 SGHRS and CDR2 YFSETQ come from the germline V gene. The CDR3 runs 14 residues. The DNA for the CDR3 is TGCGCCAGCAGCCCCGTAGAGGGCATCTACGAGCAGTACTTC. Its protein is CASSPVEGIYEQYF.

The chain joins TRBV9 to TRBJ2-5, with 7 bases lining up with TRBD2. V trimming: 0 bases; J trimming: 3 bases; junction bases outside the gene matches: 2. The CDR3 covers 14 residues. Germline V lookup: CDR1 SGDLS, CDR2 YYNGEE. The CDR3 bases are TGTGCCAGCAGCGTAGTAAGCGGGGAAGAGACCCAGTACTTC. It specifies CASSVVSGEETQYF.

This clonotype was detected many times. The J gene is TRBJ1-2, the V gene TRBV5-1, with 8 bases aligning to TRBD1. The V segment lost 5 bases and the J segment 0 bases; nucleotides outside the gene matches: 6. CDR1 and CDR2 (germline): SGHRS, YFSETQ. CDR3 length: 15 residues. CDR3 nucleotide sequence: TGCGCCAGCAGTCAAGACAGGGGCTCTAACTATGGCTACACCTTC. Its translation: CASSQDRGSNYGYTF. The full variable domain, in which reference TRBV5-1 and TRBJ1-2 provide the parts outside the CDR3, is KAGVTQTPRYLIKTRGQQVTLSCSPISGHRSVSWYQQTPGQGLQFLFEYFSETQRNKGNFPGRFSGRQFSNSRSEMNVSTLELGDSALYLCASSQDRGSNYGYTFGSGTRLTVV.

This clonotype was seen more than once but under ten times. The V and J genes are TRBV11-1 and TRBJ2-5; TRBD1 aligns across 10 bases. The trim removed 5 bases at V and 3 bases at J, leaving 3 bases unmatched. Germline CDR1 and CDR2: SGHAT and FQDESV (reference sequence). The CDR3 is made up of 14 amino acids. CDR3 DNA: TGTGCCAGCAGCCTCGGGACAGGGGAAGAGACCCAGTACTTC. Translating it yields CASSLGTGEETQYF.

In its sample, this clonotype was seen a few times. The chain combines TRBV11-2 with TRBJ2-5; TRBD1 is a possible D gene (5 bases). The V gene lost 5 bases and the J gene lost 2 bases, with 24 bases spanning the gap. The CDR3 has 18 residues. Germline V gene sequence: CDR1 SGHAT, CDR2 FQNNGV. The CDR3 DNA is TGTGCCAGCAGCCCCCTCGGCCTCAGGGCACCTAAGCAAGAGACCCAGTACTTC. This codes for CASSPLGLRAPKQETQYF.

CDR3 protein: CASSQGLTTDTQYF. In DNA form, the CDR3 reads TGTGCCAGCAGCCAAGGACTCACCACAGATACGCAGTATTTT. This rearrangement joins TRBV3-1 to TRBJ2-3; D unclear. The CDR3 runs to 14 residues. Trimming took 1 base from V and 2 from J, leaving 7 bases between them. Germline-derived CDR1 and CDR2 are LGHDT and YNNKEL (reference sequence).

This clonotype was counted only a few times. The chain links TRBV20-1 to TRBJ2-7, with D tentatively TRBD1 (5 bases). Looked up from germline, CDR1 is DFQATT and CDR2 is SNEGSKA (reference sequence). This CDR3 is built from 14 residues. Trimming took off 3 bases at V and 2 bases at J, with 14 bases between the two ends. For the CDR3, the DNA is TGCAGTGCTAGGGTCCCGAAAGGGGCCTACGAGCAGTACTTC. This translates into CSARVPKGAYEQYF.